The clone carrying this T cell receptor (beta chain) was seen more than once but under ten times. Its specificity is unknown. A second PCR of 7 to 11 cycles used a sample-barcoded 5' primer and a J-beta primer mix. Via MiXCR, TCRdb re-called the 5' RACE reads, giving one row per CDR3 protein. Here the sample spans 1.5 million to 2 million distinct CDR3 sequences, about 30% being singletons. This entry is derived from a study of blood T cells in healthy people across ages. Study-wide points: While age rose, TCR beta diversity per million T cells dropped in a roughly linear way.

The donors, aged about 6 to 90, were healthy Caucasians from Russia. Researchers report isolating at least 7 million PBMCs per sample. This CDR3 is built from 15 residues. V was clipped by 6 bases and J by 3 bases; unmatched bases: 5. Per the germline V gene, CDR1 is WSHSY and CDR2 is SAAADI. The chain has TRBV10-2 and TRBJ2-1; the match to TRBD2 covers 10 bases. The sample taken for sequencing was blood. The TCR comes from a woman in her thirties in good health. The CDR3 sequence is CASSMSGGDYNEQFF. DNA of the CDR3: TGCGCCAGCAGCATGAGCGGGGGGGACTACAATGAGCAGTTCTTC.